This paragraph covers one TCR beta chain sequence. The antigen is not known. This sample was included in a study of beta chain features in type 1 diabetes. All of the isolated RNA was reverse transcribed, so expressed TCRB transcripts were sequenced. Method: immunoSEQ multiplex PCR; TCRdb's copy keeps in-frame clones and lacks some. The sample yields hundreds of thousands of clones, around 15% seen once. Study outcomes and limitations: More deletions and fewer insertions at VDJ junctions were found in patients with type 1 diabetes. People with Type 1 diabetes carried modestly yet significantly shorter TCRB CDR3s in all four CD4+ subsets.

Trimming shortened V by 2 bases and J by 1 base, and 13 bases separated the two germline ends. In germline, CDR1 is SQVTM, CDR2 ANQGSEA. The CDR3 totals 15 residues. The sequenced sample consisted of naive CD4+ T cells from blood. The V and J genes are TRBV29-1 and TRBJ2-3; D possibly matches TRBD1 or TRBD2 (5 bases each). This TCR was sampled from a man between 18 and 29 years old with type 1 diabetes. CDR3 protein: CSVEIGGMGTDTQYF. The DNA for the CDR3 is TGCAGCGTTGAAATTGGGGGAATGGGCACAGATACGCAGTATTTT.